A selection of T cell receptor beta chains follows, all from one sample in a study of spatial heterogeneity in lung cancer. TCRdb used MiXCR to reprocess the 5' RACE reads, holding one entry per CDR3 protein. The table lists 6,000 to 7,500 distinct CDR3 sequences, roughly an eighth of them singletons. The sequenced sample was lung tumor tissue, obtained at surgery. These receptors all stem from a male donor with early-stage non-small cell lung cancer. The CDR3 runs from the conserved cysteine through the conserved F or W. Fields, in order: clone size, J gene, V gene, D gene, CDR3 protein, CDR3 DNA. D genes are given only for firm matches. Some rows mark clone size as missing; the rest say once, few, many or name a class of expanded clone.

medium-sized,TRBJ1-1,TRBV5-6,NA,CASSFGVAREAFF,TGTGCCAGCAGCTTCGGGGTCGCACGTGAAGCTTTCTTT
few,TRBJ2-7,TRBV10-3,NA,CAIRDSYYEQYF,TGTGCCATCAGGGACAGCTACTACGAGCAGTACTTC
many,TRBJ1-1,TRBV20-1,NA,CSASGGVNTEAFF,TGCAGTGCTAGTGGAGGGGTGAACACTGAAGCTTTCTTT
medium-sized,TRBJ2-1,TRBV6-2/TRBV6-3,NA,CASSLGVPTYNEQFF,TGTGCCAGCAGTCTCGGGGTTCCCACCTACAATGAGCAGTTCTTC
medium-sized,TRBJ2-1,TRBV12-3/TRBV12-4,NA,CASSFRGEQFF,TGTGCCAGCAGTTTCAGGGGTGAGCAGTTCTTC
many,TRBJ2-7,TRBV6-2/TRBV6-3,TRBD2,CASSAGTSALYEQYF,TGTGCCAGCAGTGCCGGGACTAGCGCCTTATACGAGCAGTACTTC
NA,TRBJ2-7,TRBV6-5,NA,CASRSQGNPLYEQYF,TGTGCCAGCAGGTCCCAGGGCAATCCCCTCTACGAGCAGTACTTC
NA,TRBJ1-1,TRBV20-1,TRBD1,CSAKDRTGVTEAFF,TGCAGTGCTAAGGATCGTACAGGGGTGACTGAAGCTTTCTTT
many,TRBJ1-5,TRBV6-2/TRBV6-3,NA,CASTNRLARYSNQPQHF,TGTGCCAGCACCAACCGATTAGCGAGGTATAGCAATCAGCCCCAGCATTTT
NA,TRBJ2-2,TRBV13,NA,CASSLDHTGELFF,TGTGCCAGCAGCTTAGATCACACCGGGGAGCTGTTTTTT
many,TRBJ1-5,TRBV12-5,NA,CASGPYNQPQHF,TGTGCTAGTGGTCCCTACAATCAGCCCCAGCATTTT
NA,TRBJ1-6,TRBV5-6,NA,CASSSWGASLNSPLHF,TGTGCCAGCAGCTCCTGGGGGGCAAGTCTTAATTCACCCCTCCACTTT
many,TRBJ1-6,TRBV6-1,NA,CASSETELYNSPLHF,TGTGCCAGCAGTGAAACAGAACTCTATAATTCACCCCTCCACTTT
medium-sized,TRBJ2-3,TRBV2,TRBD1,CASSELQGDSDTQYF,TGTGCCAGCAGTGAACTACAGGGGGACTCAGATACGCAGTATTTT
NA,TRBJ1-2,TRBV6-5,NA,CASSLQGWDYGYTF,TGTGCCAGCAGCTTACAGGGTTGGGACTATGGCTACACCTTC
once,TRBJ2-7,TRBV12-3/TRBV12-4,NA,CASSISYEQYF,TGTGCCAGCAGTATATCCTACGAGCAGTACTTC
medium-sized,TRBJ2-2,TRBV27,NA,CASQTGPGELFF,TGTGCCAGCCAGACAGGCCCCGGGGAGCTGTTTTTT
many,TRBJ1-5,TRBV19,TRBD1,CASSTRDRAVMGNQPQHF,TGTGCCAGTAGTACCCGGGACAGGGCGGTTATGGGCAATCAGCCCCAGCATTTT
few,TRBJ2-7,TRBV12-3/TRBV12-4,NA,CASSLAGPVRAQYF,TGTGCCAGCAGTTTAGCAGGTCCCGTACGAGCGCAGTACTTC
medium-sized,TRBJ2-2,TRBV28,NA,CASTPPWGKLFF,TGTGCCAGCACCCCCCCCTGGGGGAAGCTGTTTTTT
many,TRBJ2-7,TRBV5-1,TRBD1,CASSHIQGENEQYF,TGCGCCAGCAGCCATATTCAGGGGGAAAACGAGCAGTACTTC
medium-sized,TRBJ1-3,TRBV9,NA,CASSVGEGTGNTIYF,TGTGCCAGCAGCGTAGGGGAAGGTACTGGAAACACCATATATTTT
many,TRBJ2-1,TRBV5-1,TRBD2,CASSLTGGPYNEQFF,TGCGCCAGCAGCTTAACGGGAGGACCCTACAATGAGCAGTTCTTC
NA,TRBJ2-1,TRBV7-9,NA,CASSFGEQFF,TGTGCCAGCAGCTTTGGTGAGCAGTTCTTC
many,TRBJ1-6,TRBV12-3/TRBV12-4,NA,CASSRDRASSYNSPLHF,TGTGCCAGCAGTCGAGACAGAGCGAGCTCCTATAATTCACCCCTCCACTTT
many,TRBJ2-1,TRBV11-2,TRBD1,CASSLEGQGYNEQFF,TGTGCCAGCAGCTTAGAGGGACAGGGCTACAATGAGCAGTTCTTC
NA,TRBJ2-7,TRBV29-1,TRBD2,CSVAGTSGTLSSYEQYF,TGCAGCGTTGCCGGGACTAGCGGGACCTTGAGCTCCTACGAGCAGTACTTC
medium-sized,TRBJ1-5,TRBV4-1,NA,CASSQDPRADQPQHF,TGCGCCAGCAGCCAAGATCCCAGAGCTGATCAGCCCCAGCATTTT
NA,TRBJ1-1,TRBV5-6,TRBD1,CASSLLGQVTEAFF,TGTGCCAGCAGCTTATTGGGACAGGTCACTGAAGCTTTCTTT
medium-sized,TRBJ1-5,TRBV20-1,NA,CSARTRPHQPQHF,TGCAGTGCGAGAACACGGCCTCATCAGCCCCAGCATTTT
many,TRBJ1-1,TRBV30,NA,CAWSVKVFQGTEAFF,TGTGCCTGGAGTGTTAAAGTCTTTCAGGGGACTGAAGCTTTCTTT
NA,TRBJ2-7,TRBV12-3/TRBV12-4,NA,CASSLLDRPSYEQYF,TGTGCCAGCAGTTTACTGGACAGACCTTCCTACGAGCAGTACTTC
many,TRBJ1-3,TRBV20-1,TRBD1,CSAPGQGEGNTIYF,TGCAGTGCCCCGGGACAGGGAGAAGGAAACACCATATATTTT
few,TRBJ1-1,TRBV10-3,NA,CAIRETGSNTEAFF,TGTGCCATCAGGGAAACAGGATCGAACACTGAAGCTTTCTTT
medium-sized,TRBJ1-5,TRBV2,NA,CASSEATTPQHF,TGTGCCAGCAGTGAAGCCACAACACCCCAGCATTTT
many,TRBJ2-7,TRBV7-7,NA,CASNLVGRSYEQYF,TGTGCTAGCAACTTAGTAGGGAGAAGCTACGAGCAGTACTTC
few,TRBJ1-1,TRBV3-1,TRBD1,CASSSRTGGGTEAFF,TGTGCCAGCAGCTCCAGGACAGGGGGGGGCACTGAAGCTTTCTTT
NA,TRBJ1-1,TRBV11-2,NA,CASSLERGGTEAFF,TGTGCCAGCAGCTTAGAAAGGGGGGGAACTGAAGCTTTCTTT
once,TRBJ2-5,TRBV5-4,NA,CASSYNRETQYF,TGTGCCAGCAGCTACAATCGGGAGACCCAGTACTTC
NA,TRBJ1-4,TRBV18,NA,CASSPSGAGEKLFF,TGTGCCAGCTCACCATCGGGGGCTGGTGAAAAACTGTTTTTT
NA,TRBJ2-1,TRBV6-2/TRBV6-3,NA,CASSYSERAASYNEQFF,TGTGCCAGCAGTTACTCGGAGCGAGCGGCCTCCTACAATGAGCAGTTCTTC
medium-sized,TRBJ1-5,TRBV30,NA,CAWSVELSNQPQHF,TGTGCCTGGAGTGTGGAACTGAGCAATCAGCCCCAGCATTTT
few,TRBJ2-3,TRBV12-5,TRBD2,CASGRSGGGDTQYF,TGTGCTAGTGGTCGGTCCGGGGGGGGAGATACGCAGTATTTT
medium-sized,TRBJ1-5,TRBV5-5,NA,CASSLGRDQPQHF,TGTGCCAGCAGCTTGGGGAGGGATCAGCCCCAGCATTTT
NA,TRBJ2-7,TRBV20-1,TRBD1,CSASFGTGLTREQYF,TGCAGTGCTAGTTTCGGGACAGGGCTGACTAGGGAGCAGTACTTC
few,TRBJ2-5,TRBV6-6,NA,CASSYSSAGGQETQYF,TGTGCCAGCAGTTACTCGAGTGCCGGAGGGCAAGAGACCCAGTACTTC
many,TRBJ1-2,TRBV5-6,TRBD1,CASSSGQAYGYTF,TGTGCCAGCAGCTCGGGACAGGCCTATGGCTACACCTTC
NA,TRBJ1-2,TRBV18,TRBD1,CASSPPPGQGGGYTF,TGTGCCAGCTCACCACCCCCGGGACAGGGTGGCGGCTACACCTTC
medium-sized,TRBJ1-5,TRBV28,NA,CASTAGVSNQPQHF,TGTGCCAGCACCGCGGGAGTTAGCAATCAGCCCCAGCATTTT
NA,TRBJ2-3,TRBV9,NA,CASSVGPFVARTDTQYF,TGTGCCAGCAGCGTAGGCCCCTTTGTGGCTCGCACAGATACGCAGTATTTT
many,TRBJ2-5,TRBV6-5,NA,CASSRPKETQYF,TGTGCCAGCAGCCGACCTAAGGAGACCCAGTACTTC
many,TRBJ2-7,TRBV29-1,NA,CSVGVDEQYF,TGCAGCGTTGGAGTAGACGAGCAGTACTTC
many,TRBJ2-3,TRBV4-3,NA,CASSQEGRVAGGTDTQYF,TGCGCCAGCAGCCAAGAGGGTAGGGTCGCAGGGGGCACAGATACGCAGTATTTT
medium-sized,TRBJ1-6,TRBV11-2,NA,CASSLDRPTANSPLHF,TGTGCCAGCAGCTTAGACAGACCTACCGCCAATTCACCCCTCCACTTT
NA,TRBJ2-5,TRBV29-1,NA,CSVAGALTKETQYF,TGCAGCGTTGCAGGGGCCCTCACCAAAGAGACCCAGTACTTC
large,TRBJ1-1,TRBV29-1,NA,CSVKRADTEAFF,TGCAGCGTTAAGAGGGCGGACACTGAAGCTTTCTTT
NA,TRBJ1-2,TRBV24-1,NA,CATSLTGRDGYTF,TGTGCCACCAGCCTCACAGGGCGTGATGGCTACACCTTC
medium-sized,TRBJ1-2,TRBV5-5,TRBD1,CASSTYRQGSDYGYTF,TGTGCCAGCAGCACCTACCGACAGGGGTCGGACTATGGCTACACCTTC